This T cell receptor beta chain was identified during a study of shared clonotypes between healthy human individuals. Whole-study results and caveats: Relative to their counterparts shared across all four donors, non-shared clonotypes exhibited diminished generation probabilities. Richness estimates generally favored naive over memory subsets.

Concerning this clone: Its antigen is not identified.

For sorted subsets, 150 to 200 ng DNA per replicate equaled about 27,000 T cell genomes. TCRdb keeps only in-frame clones here, not all; method: immunoSEQ multiplex PCR. The sample lists more than 1.2 million clones; about 98.5% were seen once. Trimming removed 6 bases at V and 0 bases at J, with 9 bases between. The CDR3 loop spans 14 amino acids. The V gene's germline CDR1 is KGHSH and CDR2 LQKENI. This clonotype originated in a man aged 25 to 40 in good health. The chain uses TRBV18 and TRBJ1-5; D unresolved. Input material: naive CD4+ T cells sorted from blood. The sample's subset: CD45RA+ positively selected. The CDR3 spells CASSRTVSNQPQHF. CDR3 coding DNA: TGTGCCAGCTCCCGTACAGTTAGCAATCAGCCCCAGCATTTT.